Following are 29 T cell receptor beta chains from one sample sequenced in a study of control samples from healthy donors and cancer patients. The data were produced by immunoSEQ multiplex PCR, yet TCRdb's version contains in-frame clones alone and is incomplete. The sample has hundreds of thousands of clones; 90% are singletons. The sample was PBMCs. The receptors were sampled from a man in his forties with head and neck cancer.

The chain is built from TRBV9 and TRBJ2-7, with D perhaps being TRBD1 or TRBD2 (5 bases each). V shed 3 bases and J shed 0 bases, with 10 bases lying between them. The CDR3 length is 14 residues. Germline lookup yields CDR1 SGDLS and CDR2 YYNGEE. The CDR3: CASSAWGTSYEQYF. CDR3 in DNA: TGTGCCAGCAGCGCGTGGGGGACCTCCTACGAGCAGTACTTC.

The chain links TRBV6-6 to TRBJ1-5; no reliable D call. CDR3 size: 13 residues. Germline lookup yields CDR1 MNHNY and CDR2 SVGAGI (reference sequence). V lost 2 bases and J 7 bases, leaving 9 bases between the germline ends. The CDR3 sequence: CASSYGSGQPQHF. CDR3 sequence (DNA): TGTGCCAGCAGTTACGGCTCCGGGCAGCCCCAGCATTTT.

V gene TRBV3-1 (or the pseudogene TRBV3-2) combines with J gene TRBJ2-7; unclear D gene. V was cut by 3 bases and J by 1 base, with 4 bases left in between. The germline gives CDR1 LGHDT, CDR2 YNNKEL (reference sequence). This CDR3 is 12 amino acids long. CDR3 bases: TGTGCCAGCAGCCACAGATCCTACGAGCAGTACTTC. The encoded protein is CASSHRSYEQYF.

CDR3 in amino acids: CASSQRQGPGGETQYF. Here the CDR3 DNA reads TGTGCCAGTAGTCAGAGACAGGGCCCTGGGGGGGAGACCCAGTACTTC. This chain connects TRBV19 to TRBJ2-5, with D tentatively TRBD1 (7 bases). Germline V gene lookup returns CDR1 LNHDA and CDR2 SQIVND (reference sequence). The CDR3 extends over 16 amino acids. The germline V and J ends were trimmed by 5 bases and 5 bases, with 21 bases remaining between them.

The gene calls are TRBV13 and TRBJ2-1; 12 bases line up with TRBD2. The CDR3 sequence is 17 residues long. Germline V lookup: CDR1 PRHDT, CDR2 FYEKMQ (reference sequence). J was trimmed by 7 bases and V by 4 bases; bases with no gene match: 11. CDR3: CASSSSSGGAFENEQFF. The CDR3 bases are TGTGCCAGCAGCTCTTCTAGCGGGGGGGCCTTCGAGAATGAGCAGTTCTTC. Drawing the rest from reference TRBV13 and TRBJ2-1, the complete variable domain is AAGVIQSPRHLIKEKRETATLKCYPIPRHDTVYWYQQGPGQDPQFLISFYEKMQSDKGSIPDRFSAQQFSDYHSELNMSSLELGDSALYFCASSSSSGGAFENEQFFGPGTRLTVL.

The J gene is TRBJ1-3, the V gene TRBV3-1 (or the pseudogene TRBV3-2); D is ambiguous. With 7 bases removed from V and 0 bases from J, the gap between germline ends came to 13 bases. The CDR3 runs to 15 residues. Germline V lookup: CDR1 LGHDT, CDR2 YNNKEL (reference sequence). The CDR3 nucleotides are TGTGCCAGCACCCGAGACGCCCTCTCTGGAAACACCATATATTTT. Translated: CASTRDALSGNTIYF.

This chain joins TRBV6-6 and TRBJ1-4; D not certain. The CDR3 is made up of 13 amino acids. The germline V gene encodes CDR1 MNHNY and CDR2 SVGAGI (reference sequence). V gave up 2 bases and J gave up 5 bases, with 6 bases separating them. The CDR3 coding sequence is TGTGCCAGCAGTTACGATGAGAATGAAAAACTGTTTTTT. Amino acid sequence: CASSYDENEKLFF.

The genes are TRBV12-5 and TRBJ2-5; D may be TRBD1 (6 bases). The ends were cut back, 0 bases at V and 4 bases at J, with 12 bases in the middle. CDR3 length equals 15 residues. Germline V CDR1 and CDR2: LGHNT, FRNRAP. The CDR3 loop is CASGLVQGQRETQYF. The CDR3 nucleotides are TGTGCTAGTGGTTTGGTCCAGGGACAACGAGAGACCCAGTACTTC.

This sequence joins TRBV4-1 and TRBJ2-7; 8 bases agree with TRBD2. The CDR3 is made up of 16 amino acids. Germline values: CDR1 MGHRA, CDR2 YSYEKL. With 1 base clipped from V and 4 bases from J, the junction kept 9 bases outside the gene matches. The CDR3 DNA sequence: TGCGCCAGCAGCCAAGGATTTAGCGGGGACCCATACGAGCAGTACTTC. Translated: CASSQGFSGDPYEQYF.

J is TRBJ1-3 and V is TRBV11-3; D perhaps matches TRBD1 (6 bases). V lost 3 bases and J 0 bases, leaving 9 bases between the germline ends. Per germline, CDR1 SGHNT and CDR2 YENEEA. The CDR3 runs 15 residues. The CDR3 DNA is TGTGCCAGCAGCTTGACAGGTTCCTCTGGAAACACCATATATTTT. Residues: CASSLTGSSGNTIYF.

The gene calls are TRBV6-5 and TRBJ2-3, with 10 bases lining up with TRBD2. Germline V gene sequence: CDR1 MNHEY, CDR2 SVGAGI. The CDR3 spans 15 residues. The junction had 3 bases not matched to a gene; V was cut back by 5 bases and J by 1 base. The DNA of the CDR3 is TGTGCCAGCAGTCCACTAGCGGGGCGCACAGATACGCAGTATTTT. This translates into CASSPLAGRTDTQYF.

The chain has TRBV19 and TRBJ1-1, with TRBD1 matching over 7 bases. Germline CDR1 and CDR2: LNHDA and SQIVND (reference sequence). The trim removed 7 bases at V and 6 bases at J, leaving 17 bases unmatched. The CDR3 loop spans 16 amino acids. The CDR3 DNA follows: TGTGCCAGTACCGAGCCAGGGGGGGCAGCGGACGCTGAAGCTTTCTTT. It codes for CASTEPGGAADAEAFF.

This chain connects TRBV20-1 to TRBJ2-7; 9 bases align to TRBD1. CDR3 length: 11 amino acids. The V segment lost 6 bases and the J segment 8 bases; nucleotides outside the gene matches: 5. Germline V gene sequence: CDR1 DFQATT, CDR2 SNEGSKA (reference sequence). CDR3 protein: CSAIGQGQQYF. The CDR3 DNA follows: TGCAGTGCAATTGGACAGGGGCAGCAGTACTTC.

The V and J genes are TRBV30 and TRBJ2-7, with D perhaps matching TRBD1 or TRBD2 (5 bases each). Germline V gene data show CDR1 as GTSNPN and CDR2 as SVGIG (reference sequence). The CDR3 totals 14 residues. The V end lost 0 bases, the J end lost 2 bases, and 11 bases lay between the germline ends. CDR3 sequence (DNA): TGTGCCTGGAGTGTCGGGACCTTAACCTACGAGCAGTACTTC. The encoded protein is CAWSVGTLTYEQYF.

For this clone: At the DNA level, this CDR3 is encoded by other sequences in the same sample as well. The V gene is TRBV12-3 or TRBV12-4, the J gene TRBJ1-2; D call uncertain. The germline V and J ends were trimmed by 5 bases and 4 bases, with 8 bases remaining between them. The length of the CDR3 is 12 residues. The CDR3 is CASSEDGYGYTF. The CDR3, as DNA: TGTGCCAGCAGTGAGGACGGCTATGGCTACACCTTC.

The genes are TRBV7-2 and TRBJ2-1; tentative D call: TRBD2 (5 bases). Germline V gene data show CDR1 as SGHTA and CDR2 as FQGNSA. The CDR3 is 15 residues long. V was trimmed by 1 base and J by 10 bases, leaving 17 bases between them. The CDR3, as DNA: TGTGCCAGCAGCTTAGGGACTGTGAGTAGAGGGGAGCAGTTCTTC. Its protein is CASSLGTVSRGEQFF.

The rearrangement uses TRBV6-1 and TRBJ2-3, with D tentatively TRBD1 (5 bases). This CDR3 has 17 amino acids. The V end was cut by 0 bases, the J end by 6 bases, with 19 bases between. Germline V gives CDR1 MNHNS, CDR2 SASEGT. The CDR3 sequence is CASSEAFVGQGSDTQYF. For the CDR3, the DNA is TGTGCCAGCAGTGAAGCGTTTGTGGGGCAGGGCAGTGATACGCAGTATTTT.

V gene TRBV11-3 combines with J gene TRBJ1-1, with a weak D call TRBD1 (5 bases). Deletions cut 5 bases from V and 7 bases from J, with 14 bases between. The germline V gene has CDR1 SGHNT and CDR2 YENEEA. The CDR3 has 13 amino acids. This CDR3 reads CASSPCRGCEAFF. The CDR3 bases are TGTGCCAGCAGCCCCTGTCGGGGGTGTGAAGCTTTCTTT.

V and J are TRBV18 and TRBJ2-1, with TRBD2 identical over 11 bases. Germline V gene sequence: CDR1 KGHSH, CDR2 LQKENI. The V segment lost 2 bases and the J segment 7 bases; nucleotides outside the gene matches: 4. This CDR3 is built from 15 residues. Written as DNA, the CDR3 is TGTGCCAGCTCACCAGTAACTAGCGGGAGTAATGAGCAGTTCTTC. It yields the protein CASSPVTSGSNEQFF.

The table lists this clone with a count of one. The gene calls are TRBV27 and TRBJ1-1; 11 nucleotides match TRBD1. J gave up 4 bases and V 5 bases, and 3 bases lay outside the gene matches. CDR1 and CDR2 (germline): MNHEY, SMNVEV (reference sequence). The CDR3 spans 14 residues. The CDR3 reads CASSRDRGSTEAFF. CDR3 nucleotides: TGTGCCAGCAGTAGGGACAGGGGGAGCACTGAAGCTTTCTTT.

This chain uses TRBV7-6 with TRBJ1-4; 7 bases line up with TRBD1. V gave up 1 base and J gave up 8 bases; unmatched junction bases: 13. Germline loops: CDR1 SGHVS, CDR2 FNYEAQ. The CDR3 is 17 residues long. This CDR3 is CASSLDGTGESREKLFF. CDR3 coding DNA: TGTGCCAGCAGCTTAGATGGCACAGGGGAGTCACGGGAAAAACTGTTTTTT.

This chain connects TRBV2 to TRBJ2-1; 12 nucleotides align to TRBD2. The CDR3 runs 15 residues. In germline, CDR1 is SNHLY, CDR2 FYNNEI. Losses at the gene ends were 2 bases for V and 4 bases for J; bases not matched to a gene: 0. The CDR3 sequence is CASSELAGGYNEQFF. Here the CDR3 DNA reads TGTGCCAGCAGTGAACTAGCGGGAGGGTACAATGAGCAGTTCTTC. The entire variable domain, with the rest obtained from reference TRBV2 and TRBJ2-1, is as follows: EPEVTQTPSHQVTQMGQEVILRCVPISNHLYFYWYRQILGQKVEFLVSFYNNEISEKSEIFDDQFSVERPDGSNFTLKIRSTKLEDSAMYFCASSELAGGYNEQFFGPGTRLTVL.

V usage is TRBV28 and J usage is TRBJ1-4; perhaps TRBD1 as D (6 bases). Germline V CDR1 and CDR2: MDHEN, SYDVKM. The CDR3 is made up of 15 amino acids. Trimming shortened V by 1 base and J by 7 bases, and 13 bases separated the two germline ends. CDR3 region: CASSLSWGPGEKLFF. In DNA, the CDR3 is TGTGCCAGCAGTTTATCCTGGGGGCCCGGTGAAAAACTGTTTTTT.

This clone was found once. V gene TRBV28 combines with J gene TRBJ2-7, with 10 bases identical to TRBD2. The germline gives CDR1 MDHEN, CDR2 SYDVKM. The CDR3 extends over 17 amino acids. J was trimmed by 9 bases and V by 3 bases; bases with no gene match: 17. The DNA of the CDR3 is TGTGCCAGCAGTTTTCTTGGGTCTGGGACTAGCGTCTATGGGCAGTACTTC. Translated: CASSFLGSGTSVYGQYF.

The chain couples TRBV28 to TRBJ1-2, with a weak D call TRBD1 (6 bases). Trimming removed 1 base from V and 7 bases from J, with 22 bases in between. Germline loops: CDR1 MDHEN, CDR2 SYDVKM. This CDR3 has 17 amino acids. The CDR3 sequence: CASSLFFPGGAPGGYTF. CDR3 DNA sequence: TGTGCCAGCAGTTTATTTTTCCCGGGGGGGGCGCCGGGTGGCTACACCTTC.

V and J are TRBV27 and TRBJ2-1; 8 nucleotides agree with TRBD2. Germline V gene sequence: CDR1 MNHEY, CDR2 SMNVEV (reference sequence). The CDR3 is made up of 15 amino acids. V trimming: 5 bases; J trimming: 12 bases; junction bases outside the gene matches: 15. The CDR3 protein is CASSLLSSGTFTQFF. The DNA for the CDR3 is TGTGCCAGCAGTCTATTAAGTAGCGGGACATTTACGCAGTTCTTC.

With respect to this clone: Compared with germline, one end of the junction differs, possibly owing to a read error. The chain carries TRBV5-1 and TRBJ2-7; tentatively, D is TRBD1 (6 bases). Germline V CDR1 and CDR2: SGHRS, YFSETQ. The CDR3 runs to 15 residues. The CDR3: CANSLDGRGSYEQYF. The DNA of the CDR3 is TGCGCCAACAGCTTGGATGGCAGGGGCTCCTACGAGCAGTACTTC. Full variable domain (outside the CDR3, taken from reference TRBV5-1 and TRBJ2-7): KAGVTQTPRYLIKTRGQQVTLSCSPISGHRSVSWYQQTPGQGLQFLFEYFSETQRNKGNFPGRFSGRQFSNSRSEMNVSTLELGDSALYLCANSLDGRGSYEQYFGPGTRLTVT.

V is TRBV11-2 and J is TRBJ1-5, with 8 bases identical to TRBD1. CDR1 is SGHAT and CDR2 is FQNNGV in the germline V gene. This CDR3 has 14 amino acids. With V trimmed by 5 bases and J by 2 bases, 2 bases remained unmatched. The DNA for the CDR3 is TGTGCCAGCAGCGTGGGACAGGGCAATCAGCCCCAGCATTTT. Protein: CASSVGQGNQPQHF.

This clone was found once. J is TRBJ1-3 and V is TRBV6-6, with unresolved D. The CDR3 runs 12 residues. Looked up from germline, CDR1 is MNHNY and CDR2 is SVGAGI (reference sequence). Trimming cost V 7 bases and J 0 bases, with 4 bases left between them. CDR3 coding DNA: TGTGCCAGCACAAACTCTGGAAACACCATATATTTT. Amino acid sequence: CASTNSGNTIYF.